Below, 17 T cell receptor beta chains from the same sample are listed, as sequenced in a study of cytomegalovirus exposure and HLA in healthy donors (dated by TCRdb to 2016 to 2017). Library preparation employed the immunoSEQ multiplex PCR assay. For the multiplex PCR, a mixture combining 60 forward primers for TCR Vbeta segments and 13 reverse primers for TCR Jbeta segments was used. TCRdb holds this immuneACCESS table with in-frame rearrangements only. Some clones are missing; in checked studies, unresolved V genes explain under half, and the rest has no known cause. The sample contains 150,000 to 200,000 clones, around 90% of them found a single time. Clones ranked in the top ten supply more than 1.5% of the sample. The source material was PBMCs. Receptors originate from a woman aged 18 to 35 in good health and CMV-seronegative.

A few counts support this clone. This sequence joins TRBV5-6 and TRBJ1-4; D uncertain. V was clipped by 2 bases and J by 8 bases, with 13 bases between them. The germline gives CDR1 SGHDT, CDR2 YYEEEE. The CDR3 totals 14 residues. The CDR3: CASSFTSTREKLFF. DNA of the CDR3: TGTGCCAGCAGCTTCACCTCAACCCGGGAAAAACTGTTTTTT.

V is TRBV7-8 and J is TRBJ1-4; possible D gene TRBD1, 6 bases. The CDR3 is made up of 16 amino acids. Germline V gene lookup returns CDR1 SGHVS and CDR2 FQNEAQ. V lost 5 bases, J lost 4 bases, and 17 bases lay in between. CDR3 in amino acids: CASSALSPGVNEKLFF. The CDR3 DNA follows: TGTGCCAGCAGCGCCCTCTCCCCAGGGGTTAATGAAAAACTGTTTTTT. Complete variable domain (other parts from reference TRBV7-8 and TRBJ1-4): GAGVSQSPRYKVAKRGQDVALRCDPISGHVSLFWYQQALGQGPEFLTYFQNEAQLDKSGLPSDRFFAERPEGSVSTLKIQRTQQEDSAVYLCASSALSPGVNEKLFFGSGTQLSVL.

CDR3 in amino acids: CASSLVLAGGYEQYF. CDR3 bases: TGTGCCAGCAGCTTAGTTCTAGCGGGAGGATACGAGCAGTACTTC. This rearrangement joins TRBV7-2 to TRBJ2-7; 11 positions match TRBD2. The germline CDR1 and CDR2 sequences are SGHTA and FQGNSA. The CDR3 contains 15 residues. V lost 1 base to trimming and J lost 4 bases; unmatched junction nucleotides: 3.

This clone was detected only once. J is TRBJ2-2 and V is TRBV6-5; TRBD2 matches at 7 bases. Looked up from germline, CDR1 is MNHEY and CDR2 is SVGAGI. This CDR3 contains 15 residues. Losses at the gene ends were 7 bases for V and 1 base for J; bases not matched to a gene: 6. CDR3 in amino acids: CASTQAGRNTGELFF. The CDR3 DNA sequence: TGTGCCAGCACCCAAGCGGGAAGGAACACCGGGGAGCTGTTTTTT.

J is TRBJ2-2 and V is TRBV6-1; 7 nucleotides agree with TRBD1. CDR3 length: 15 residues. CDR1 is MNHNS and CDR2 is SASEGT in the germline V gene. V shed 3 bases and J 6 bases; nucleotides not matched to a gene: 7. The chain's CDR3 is CASSERRQGAGELFF. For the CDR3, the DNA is TGTGCCAGCAGTGAGCGGAGGCAGGGGGCCGGGGAGCTGTTTTTT.

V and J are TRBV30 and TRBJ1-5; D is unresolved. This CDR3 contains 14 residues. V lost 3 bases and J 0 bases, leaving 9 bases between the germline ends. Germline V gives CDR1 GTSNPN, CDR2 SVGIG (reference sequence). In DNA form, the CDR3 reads TGTGCCTGGAGCATCAGATATAGCAATCAGCCCCAGCATTTT. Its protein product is CAWSIRYSNQPQHF.

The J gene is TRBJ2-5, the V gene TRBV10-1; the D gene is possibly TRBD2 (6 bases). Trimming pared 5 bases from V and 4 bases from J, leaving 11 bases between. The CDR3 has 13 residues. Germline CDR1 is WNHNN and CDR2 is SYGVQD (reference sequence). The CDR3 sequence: CASSTSSGETQYF. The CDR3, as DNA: TGCGCCAGCAGTACTAGCTCAGGAGAGACCCAGTACTTC.

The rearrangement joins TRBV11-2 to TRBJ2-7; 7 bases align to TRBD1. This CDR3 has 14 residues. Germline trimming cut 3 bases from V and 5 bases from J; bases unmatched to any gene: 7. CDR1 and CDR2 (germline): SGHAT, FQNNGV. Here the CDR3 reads CASSFRQGTDEQYF. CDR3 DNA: TGTGCCAGCAGCTTTCGACAGGGTACAGACGAGCAGTACTTC.

In nucleotides, the CDR3 is TGTGCCAGCAGCAACGGGGACAGGGGGAATGAAAAACTGTTTTTT. This encodes CASSNGDRGNEKLFF. V and J are TRBV7-9 and TRBJ1-4; 11 nucleotides line up with TRBD1. V trimming: 5 bases; J trimming: 5 bases; junction bases outside the gene matches: 4. There are 15 residues in the CDR3. CDR1 and CDR2 from the germline V gene are SEHNR and FQNEAQ (reference sequence).

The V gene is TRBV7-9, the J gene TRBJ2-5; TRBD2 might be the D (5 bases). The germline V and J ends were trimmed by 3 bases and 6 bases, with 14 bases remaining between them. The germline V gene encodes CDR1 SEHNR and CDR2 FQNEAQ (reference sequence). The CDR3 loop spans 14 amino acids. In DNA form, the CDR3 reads TGTGCCAGCAGCTTTAACGGCGGGCGAAAGACCCAGTACTTC. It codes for CASSFNGGRKTQYF.

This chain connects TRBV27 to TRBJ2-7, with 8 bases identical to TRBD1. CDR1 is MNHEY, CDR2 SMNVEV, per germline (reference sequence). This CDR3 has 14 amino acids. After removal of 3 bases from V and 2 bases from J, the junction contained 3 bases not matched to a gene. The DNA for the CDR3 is TGTGCCAGCAGTTTGCTGGACAGGGCCTACGAGCAGTACTTC. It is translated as CASSLLDRAYEQYF.

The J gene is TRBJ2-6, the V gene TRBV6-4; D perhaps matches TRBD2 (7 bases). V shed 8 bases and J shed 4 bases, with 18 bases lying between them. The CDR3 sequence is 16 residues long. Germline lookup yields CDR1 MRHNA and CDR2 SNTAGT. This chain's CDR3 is CASGGGGNPGANVLTF. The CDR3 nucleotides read TGTGCCAGCGGGGGCGGGGGCAATCCGGGGGCCAACGTCCTGACTTTC.

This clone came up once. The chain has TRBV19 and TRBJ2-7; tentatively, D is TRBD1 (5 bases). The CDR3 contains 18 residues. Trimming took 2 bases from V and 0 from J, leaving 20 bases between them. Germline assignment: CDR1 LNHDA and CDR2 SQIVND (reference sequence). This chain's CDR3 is CASSITLGTGSFSYEQYF. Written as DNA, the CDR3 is TGTGCCAGTAGTATAACCCTAGGCACAGGATCCTTCTCCTACGAGCAGTACTTC.

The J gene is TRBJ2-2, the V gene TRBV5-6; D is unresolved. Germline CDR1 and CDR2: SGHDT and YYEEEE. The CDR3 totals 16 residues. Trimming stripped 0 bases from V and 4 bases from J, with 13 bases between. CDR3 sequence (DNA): TGTGCCAGCAGCTTGGCTGAGGTACGAGGCACCGGGGAGCTGTTTTTT. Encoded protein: CASSLAEVRGTGELFF.

This CDR3 reads CASSVVYSNEQFF. CDR3 nucleotide sequence: TGTGCCAGCAGCGTTGTTTATTCGAATGAGCAGTTCTTC. The chain employs TRBV9 and TRBJ2-1; D remains unclear. This CDR3 spans 13 amino acids. Germline V gives CDR1 SGDLS, CDR2 YYNGEE. The V and J ends lost 2 bases and 7 bases respectively, with 10 bases between them.

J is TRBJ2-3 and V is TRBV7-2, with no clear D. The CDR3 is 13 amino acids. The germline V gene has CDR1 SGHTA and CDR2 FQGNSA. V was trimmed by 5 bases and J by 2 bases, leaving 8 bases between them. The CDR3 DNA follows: TGTGCCAGCAGCCCAACACCCACAGATACGCAGTATTTT. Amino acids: CASSPTPTDTQYF.

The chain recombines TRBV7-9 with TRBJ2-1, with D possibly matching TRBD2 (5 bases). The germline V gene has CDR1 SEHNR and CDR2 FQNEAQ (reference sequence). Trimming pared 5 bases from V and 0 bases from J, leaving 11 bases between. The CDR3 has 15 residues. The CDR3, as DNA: TGTGCCAGCAGCCCGGACTTCCGCTCCTACAATGAGCAGTTCTTC. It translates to CASSPDFRSYNEQFF.